Below, 27 T cell receptor beta chains from the same sample are listed, as sequenced in a study of regulatory T cells in long-lasting Graves disease. As for time point: persistent/refractory GD, antithyroid drugs over 5 years with positive TRAb. RNA isolated from PBMCs was used to make the TCR library. Arm-PCR of CDR3 regions and iRepertoire HTBI primers were the basis on which TCR beta libraries were built. TCRdb redid the calling of the multiplex PCR reads with MiXCR, one entry per CDR3 protein. The data hold a few hundred thousand distinct CDR3 sequences, with roughly a fifth observed a single time. Sequenced here: peripheral blood mononuclear cells (PBMCs), sampled when the disease was refractory, from a patient treated with antithyroid drugs. These receptors originate from a female donor with Graves disease.

The table lists this clonotype with many counts. The chain uses TRBV28 and TRBJ1-2; the match to TRBD1 covers 7 bases. Looked up from germline, CDR1 is MDHEN and CDR2 is SYDVKM. V trimming: 5 bases; J trimming: 8 bases; junction bases outside the gene matches: 14. This CDR3 comprises 15 residues. CDR3 sequence: CASSPGDRDLLGYTF. The CDR3 DNA reads TGTGCCAGCAGTCCCGGAGACAGGGATCTTTTGGGCTACACCTTC.

This clonotype has only a few counts. Likely a read error: the CDR3 ends without its conserved phenylalanine or tryptophan. The chain uses TRBV6-1 and TRBJ2-7, with TRBD2 identical over 7 bases. Germline values: CDR1 MNHNS, CDR2 SASEGT. With V trimmed by 0 bases and J by 2 bases, 7 bases remained unmatched. The CDR3 is 16 residues long. The chain's CDR3 is CASSEAEAGWPYEQYL. In DNA, the CDR3 is TGTGCCAGCAGTGAAGCGGAAGCGGGATGGCCCTACGAGCAGTACCTC.

This rearrangement joins TRBV7-6 to TRBJ2-7; 8 bases line up with TRBD1. Germline-derived CDR1 and CDR2 are SGHVS and FNYEAQ. CDR3 size: 16 residues. V gave up 5 bases and J gave up 4 bases; unmatched junction bases: 13. In nucleotides, the CDR3 is TGTGCCAGCAGCCCCCATGGTGGGGACAGGTCGTACGAGCAGTACTTC. Translation: CASSPHGGDRSYEQYF.

The chain has TRBV20-1 and TRBJ1-1; TRBD1 matches 10 bases. Trimming at V came to 0 bases and at J to 4 bases, leaving 5 bases not matched to a gene. The CDR3 length is 15 residues. Germline V lookup: CDR1 DFQATT, CDR2 SNEGSKA (reference sequence). The DNA of the CDR3 is TGCAGTGCTAGAGATAGGACAGGGGGGGGCACTGAAGCTTTCTTT. Amino acid sequence: CSARDRTGGGTEAFF.

The CDR3, as DNA: TGTGCCAGTAGGGGCCCCTTTCAGCCCCAGCATTTT. It yields the protein CASRGPFQPQHF. This rearrangement joins TRBV19 to TRBJ1-5; D remains ambiguous. Trimming left V 6 bases short and J 6 bases short, with 9 bases between. This CDR3 spans 12 amino acids. Germline values: CDR1 LNHDA, CDR2 SQIVND (reference sequence).

The J gene is TRBJ2-2, the V gene TRBV4-1, with 10 nucleotides matching TRBD2. Germline V CDR1 and CDR2: MGHRA, YSYEKL. V lost 1 base and J lost 3; bases outside the gene matches: 8. There are 18 residues in the CDR3. The CDR3 spells CASSQGPSGSLDTGELFF. The DNA of the CDR3 is TGCGCCAGCAGCCAAGGGCCTAGCGGGAGTTTGGACACCGGGGAGCTGTTTTTT.

The chain is built from TRBV28 and TRBJ2-4; D is possibly TRBD1 (5 bases). The germline V gene has CDR1 MDHEN and CDR2 SYDVKM. V shed 5 bases and J shed 0 bases, with 11 bases lying between them. This CDR3 is 15 amino acids long. CDR3 protein: CASSTRAQAKNIQYF. The DNA of the CDR3 is TGTGCCAGCAGTACCAGGGCACAAGCCAAAAACATTCAGTACTTC.

A word on this clonotype: Relative to the germline gene, one junction end is altered; a read error may explain this. The V gene is TRBV5-5, the J gene TRBJ1-4; D remains ambiguous. Germline CDR1 SGHKS, CDR2 YYEKEE (reference sequence). This CDR3 region has 15 residues. The CDR3 loop is CASTLDLATSEKLFF. DNA of the CDR3: TGTGCCAGCACCCTTGATCTTGCAACTAGTGAAAAACTGTTTTTT.

This clonotype was counted many times. The chain couples TRBV11-2 to TRBJ2-7; 7 bases agree with TRBD1. With 5 bases clipped from V and 3 bases from J, the junction kept 10 bases outside the gene matches. The CDR3 spans 15 residues. Germline V gene lookup returns CDR1 SGHAT and CDR2 FQNNGV. The CDR3 is CASSASATGYYEQYF. The CDR3 nucleotides are TGTGCCAGCAGCGCCTCCGCGACAGGGTACTACGAGCAGTACTTC.

This clonotype showed up just a few times. The genes are TRBV7-9 and TRBJ1-1; 7 bases match TRBD1. The CDR3 has 14 amino acids. The J segment lost 4 bases and the V segment lost 5 bases, leaving 7 bases of the junction unmatched. Germline CDR1 SEHNR, CDR2 FQNEAQ (reference sequence). CDR3 bases: TGTGCCAGCAGCCCCAAGGACAGGATCACTGAAGCTTTCTTT. It encodes CASSPKDRITEAFF.

The V gene is TRBV4-1, the J gene TRBJ1-1, with 7 bases aligning to TRBD1. CDR3 length equals 15 residues. After removal of 3 bases from V and 3 bases from J, the junction contained 7 bases not matched to a gene. CDR1 and CDR2 from the germline V gene are MGHRA and YSYEKL. The CDR3 region has the DNA TGCGCCAGCAGCCATGCGACAGGGCTGGACACTGAAGCTTTCTTT. Translated: CASSHATGLDTEAFF.

This clonotype was counted ten times or more. The V gene is TRBV19, the J gene TRBJ2-5; tentative D call: TRBD2 (6 bases). Germline assignment: CDR1 LNHDA and CDR2 SQIVND (reference sequence). This CDR3 comprises 15 residues. The ends were cut back, 1 base at V and 2 bases at J, with 11 bases in the middle. The CDR3 DNA sequence: TGTGCCAGTAGTATAGCTGCGCGGGAACAAGAGACCCAGTACTTC. Protein sequence: CASSIAAREQETQYF.

Points on this clonotype: This may arise from a read error, as a much more abundant clone is one base away. The chain employs TRBV12-3 or TRBV12-4 and TRBJ1-5, with D possibly TRBD1 on 5 matching bases. The CDR3 covers 13 residues. The CDR3: CASSQAGNRPQHF. The CDR3, as DNA: TGTGCCAGCAGTCAAGCAGGGAATCGGCCCCAGCATTTT.

This clonotype was detected many times. The chain recombines TRBV28 with TRBJ2-5, with 9 bases that match TRBD1. CDR3 size: 15 residues. J gave up 3 bases and V 5 bases, and 7 bases lay outside the gene matches. From germline, CDR1 is MDHEN and CDR2 SYDVKM. CDR3 nucleotides: TGTGCCAGCAGTGCGCCGGGACAGGGAGAAGAGACCCAGTACTTC. Protein: CASSAPGQGEETQYF. The whole variable domain, filled in from reference TRBV28 and TRBJ2-5, reads DVKVTQSSRYLVKRTGEKVFLECVQDMDHENMFWYRQDPGLGLRLIYFSYDVKMKEKGDIPEGYSVSREKKERFSLILESASTNQTSMYLCASSAPGQGEETQYFGPGTRLLVL.

With respect to this clonotype: One junction end disagrees with the germline gene, perhaps due to a read error. V gene TRBV30 combines with J gene TRBJ1-1, with D perhaps matching TRBD1 (5 bases). Germline assignment: CDR1 GTSNPN and CDR2 SVGIG (reference sequence). The CDR3 consists of 14 residues. DNA of the CDR3: TGTGCCTGGAGACCTGGGACGGTGAACACTGAAGCTCTCTTT. Its protein is CAWRPGTVNTEALF.

The genes are TRBV27 and TRBJ2-1; the D gene is possibly TRBD2 (6 bases). The CDR3 length is 16 residues. V lost 1 base, J lost 2 bases, and 12 bases lay in between. Germline-derived CDR1 and CDR2 are MNHEY and SMNVEV (reference sequence). CDR3 loop: CASSLLGGVAYNEQFF. CDR3 sequence (DNA): TGTGCCAGCAGTTTATTGGGGGGAGTTGCCTACAATGAGCAGTTCTTC.

This rearrangement joins TRBV24-1 to TRBJ2-3; 8 bases agree with TRBD1. V trimming: 1 base; J trimming: 4 bases; junction bases outside the gene matches: 6. From germline, CDR1 is KGHDR and CDR2 SFDVKD. This CDR3 region has 16 residues. The CDR3 bases are TGTGCCACCAGTGATTTCCAGGGGGCAAATGCAGATACGCAGTATTTT. Amino acid sequence: CATSDFQGANADTQYF.

J is TRBJ2-1 and V is TRBV11-3, with D unresolved. Between the trimmed V and J ends, which lost 1 base and 7 bases, there was a span of 8 bases. Germline V gene lookup returns CDR1 SGHNT and CDR2 YENEEA. This CDR3 contains 13 residues. The CDR3 bases are TGTGCCAGCAGCTTAGCAGAAGCAAATGAGCAGTTCTTC. Translation: CASSLAEANEQFF.

This clonotype showed up many times. The chain couples TRBV28 to TRBJ1-2; 7 bases map to TRBD1. The CDR3 is 12 amino acids. Germline assignment: CDR1 MDHEN and CDR2 SYDVKM. The V gene end was trimmed by 5 bases and the J gene end by 8 bases; junction bases not matched to a gene: 5. In DNA, the CDR3 is TGTGCCAGCAGTATACAGGGGAGAGGCTACACCTTC. It translates to CASSIQGRGYTF.

This clonotype was recorded at least ten times. The chain is built from TRBV28 and TRBJ2-7; 8 nucleotides line up with TRBD1. The CDR3 extends over 13 amino acids. The ends lost 7 bases at V and 2 bases at J; junction bases unmatched: 4. The germline CDR1 and CDR2 sequences are MDHEN and SYDVKM. The CDR3, as DNA: TGTGCCAGCACCGACAGGGGTACCTACGAGCAGTACTTC. Its protein product is CASTDRGTYEQYF.

This clonotype has more than one count but fewer than ten. The chain has TRBV29-1 and TRBJ2-5; TRBD1 is a possible D gene (6 bases). The V end lost 2 bases, the J end lost 1 base, and 11 bases lay between the germline ends. The CDR3 is made up of 14 amino acids. CDR1 and CDR2 (germline): SQVTM, ANQGSEA. The CDR3 bases are TGCAGCGTTGAACTCCGGGACACCCAAGAGACCCAGTACTTC. It encodes CSVELRDTQETQYF.

This chain joins TRBV6-1 and TRBJ1-1; D remains ambiguous. CDR1 is MNHNS and CDR2 is SASEGT in the germline V gene. This CDR3 region has 11 residues. V was pared by 3 bases and J by 6 bases, with 5 bases between. The CDR3 loop is CASSEGPEAFF. In DNA form, the CDR3 reads TGTGCCAGCAGTGAGGGCCCTGAAGCTTTCTTT.

This clonotype was seen a few times. The rearrangement uses TRBV6-1 and TRBJ1-3; D is undetermined. V was cut by 10 bases and J by 0 bases, with 13 bases left in between. Per germline, CDR1 MNHNS and CDR2 SASEGT. This CDR3 has 14 amino acids. CDR3 nucleotide sequence: TGTGCCACCGACCCGGGAAGCTCTGGAAACACCATATATTTT. Amino acids: CATDPGSSGNTIYF.

The table lists this clonotype with a few counts. A much larger clone lies a single base off, so this may be a read error. The gene calls are TRBV28 and TRBJ2-7; D uncertain. The CDR3 runs 14 residues. Trimming cost V 4 bases and J 5 bases, with 15 bases left between them. The V gene's germline CDR1 is MDHEN and CDR2 SYDVKM. CDR3 nucleotide sequence: TGTGCCAGCAGTTCACTACAGCATTTCCACGAGCAGTACTTC. It yields the protein CASSSLQHFHEQYF.

This clonotype was seen ten or more times. J is TRBJ2-5 and V is TRBV28; either TRBD1 or TRBD2 may supply D (5 bases each). V lost 6 bases and J 2 bases, leaving 10 bases between the germline ends. The CDR3 length is 13 residues. CDR1 and CDR2 (germline): MDHEN, SYDVKM. The CDR3 protein is CASRTGTQETQYF. CDR3 nucleotide sequence: TGTGCCAGCAGAACCGGGACGCAAGAGACCCAGTACTTC. Based on the CDR3 plus reference TRBV28 and TRBJ2-5, the full variable domain is DVKVTQSSRYLVKRTGEKVFLECVQDMDHENMFWYRQDPGLGLRLIYFSYDVKMKEKGDIPEGYSVSREKKERFSLILESASTNQTSMYLCASRTGTQETQYFGPGTRLLVL.

In regard to this clonotype: One junction end disagrees with the germline gene, perhaps due to a read error. The V and J genes are TRBV7-7 and TRBJ2-2; D perhaps matches TRBD2 (5 bases). The CDR3 consists of 16 residues. The germline CDR1 and CDR2 sequences are SSHAT and FNYEAQ (reference sequence). This chain's CDR3 is CASSPILDPNTGELLF. CDR3 sequence (DNA): TGTGCTAGCAGCCCAATACTAGACCCAAACACCGGGGAGCTGCTTTTT.

This clonotype was counted many times. V and J are TRBV7-2 and TRBJ2-2; either TRBD1 or TRBD2 may supply D (5 bases each). CDR3 length: 14 residues. Trimming removed 2 bases at V and 7 bases at J, with 11 bases between. Germline V CDR1 and CDR2: SGHTA, FQGNSA. This CDR3 reads CASSLWGRHGELFF. The CDR3, as DNA: TGTGCCAGCAGCTTATGGGGACGCCACGGGGAGCTGTTTTTT.